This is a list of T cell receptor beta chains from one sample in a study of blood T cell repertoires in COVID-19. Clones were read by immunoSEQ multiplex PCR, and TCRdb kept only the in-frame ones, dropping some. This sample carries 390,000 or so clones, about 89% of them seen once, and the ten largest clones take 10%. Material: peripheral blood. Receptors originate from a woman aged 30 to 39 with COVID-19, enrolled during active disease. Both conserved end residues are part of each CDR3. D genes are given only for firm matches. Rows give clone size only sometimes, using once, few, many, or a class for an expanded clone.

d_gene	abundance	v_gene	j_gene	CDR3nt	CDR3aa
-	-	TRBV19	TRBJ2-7	TGTGCCAGTAGTAGGTGGTCCGGGGACGAGCAGTACTTC	CASSRWSGDEQYF
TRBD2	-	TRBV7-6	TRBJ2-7	TGTGCCAGCAGCTTAGGGGCGGGAGGGCCATACCAGTCCTACGAGCAGTACTTC	CASSLGAGGPYQSYEQYF
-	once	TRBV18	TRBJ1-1	TGTGCCAGCTCACCGGTTTGGGGCAGGGTAAGGGGTGAAGCTTTCTTT	CASSPVWGRVRGEAFF
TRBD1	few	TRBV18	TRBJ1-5	TGTGCCAGCTCACCACAAGGACAGGTCCACAATCAGCCCCAGCATTTT	CASSPQGQVHNQPQHF
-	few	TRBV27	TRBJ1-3	TGTGCCAGCAGTTCCCACGCAGGGGTCGGAAACACCATATATTTT	CASSSHAGVGNTIYF
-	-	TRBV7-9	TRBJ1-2	TGTGCCAGCAGCTTCACAGGTCTCGTGAACTATGGCTACACCTTC	CASSFTGLVNYGYTF
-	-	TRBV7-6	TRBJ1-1	TGTGCCAGCAGCCCCCGACACGCCTTTAACACTGAAGCTTTCTTT	CASSPRHAFNTEAFF
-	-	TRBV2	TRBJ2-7	TGTGCTGTAGGACGGACTACCTCCTACGAGCAGTACTTC	CAVGRTTSYEQYF
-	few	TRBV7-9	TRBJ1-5	TGTGCCAGCAGCTTATTGGGGGCTGATCAGCCCCAGCATTTT	CASSLLGADQPQHF
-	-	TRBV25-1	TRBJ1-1	TGTGCCAGCAGGGAGGGGAACACTGAAGCTTTCTTT	CASREGNTEAFF
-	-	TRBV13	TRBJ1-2	TGTGCCAGCAGCTTCGGGGGGCAGCACTATGGCTACACCTTC	CASSFGGQHYGYTF
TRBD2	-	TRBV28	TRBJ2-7	TGTGCCAGCAGTTTTCGATCGGCCGGGACTAGCGTCTACGAGCAGTACTTC	CASSFRSAGTSVYEQYF
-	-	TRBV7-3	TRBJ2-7	TGTGCCAGCAGCTTAAGTCCCAGGGGCGAGCAGTACTTC	CASSLSPRGEQYF
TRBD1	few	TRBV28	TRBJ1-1	TGTGCCAGCAGTCCCGAGAGGACAGGGGGGAGAGCTTTCTTT	CASSPERTGGRAFF
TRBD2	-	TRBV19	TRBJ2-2	TGTGCCAGTAGTCTTTCTAGCGGGAGTACCGGGGAGCTGTTTTTT	CASSLSSGSTGELFF
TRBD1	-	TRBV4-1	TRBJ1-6	TGCGCCAGCAGCCAAGACGTACAGGGGAGCTCCTATAATTCACCCCTCCACTTT	CASSQDVQGSSYNSPLHF
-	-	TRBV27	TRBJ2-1	TGTGCCAGCAGTCTCGGTATAATCTACAATGAGCAGTTCTTC	CASSLGIIYNEQFF
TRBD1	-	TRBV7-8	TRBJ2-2	TGTGCCAGCAGTCGGACAGGGAACACCGGGGAGCTGTTTTTT	CASSRTGNTGELFF
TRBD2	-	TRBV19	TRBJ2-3	TGTGCCACTCGACTAGCGGGAGGGATCACAGATACGCAGTATTTT	CATRLAGGITDTQYF
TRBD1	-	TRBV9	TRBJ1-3	TGTGCCAGCAGCTCCGACAGGGGACAATCCCTGTATTTT	CASSSDRGQSLYF
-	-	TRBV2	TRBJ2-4	TGTGCCAGCAGTGGCAGGGGCCGGGGGGACATTCAGTACTTC	CASSGRGRGDIQYF
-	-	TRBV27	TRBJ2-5	TGTGCCAGCAGTCCCCAGATTCCCAAAGAGACCCAGTACTTC	CASSPQIPKETQYF
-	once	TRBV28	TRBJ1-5	TGTGCCAGCAGTTTAGCAGGGTTTAGGGTCGGGCATTTT	CASSLAGFRVGHF
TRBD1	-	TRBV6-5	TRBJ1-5	TGTGCCAGCAGTCGCTTCAGGGGGCAGCCCCAGCATTTT	CASSRFRGQPQHF